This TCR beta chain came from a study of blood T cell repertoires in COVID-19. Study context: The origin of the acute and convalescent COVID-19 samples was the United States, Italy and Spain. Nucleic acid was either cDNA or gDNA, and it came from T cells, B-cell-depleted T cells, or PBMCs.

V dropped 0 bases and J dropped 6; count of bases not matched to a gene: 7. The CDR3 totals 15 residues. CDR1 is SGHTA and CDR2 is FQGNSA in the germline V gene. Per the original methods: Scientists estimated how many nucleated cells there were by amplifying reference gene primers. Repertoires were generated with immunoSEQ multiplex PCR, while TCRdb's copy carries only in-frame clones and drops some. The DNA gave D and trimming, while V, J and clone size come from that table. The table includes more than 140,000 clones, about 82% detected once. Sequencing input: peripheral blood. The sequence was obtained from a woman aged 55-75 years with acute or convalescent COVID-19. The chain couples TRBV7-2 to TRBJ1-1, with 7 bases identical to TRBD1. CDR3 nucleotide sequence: TGTGCCAGCAGCTTAGCGTTGGGGACAGCCTCTGAAGCTTTCTTT. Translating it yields CASSLALGTASEAFF.